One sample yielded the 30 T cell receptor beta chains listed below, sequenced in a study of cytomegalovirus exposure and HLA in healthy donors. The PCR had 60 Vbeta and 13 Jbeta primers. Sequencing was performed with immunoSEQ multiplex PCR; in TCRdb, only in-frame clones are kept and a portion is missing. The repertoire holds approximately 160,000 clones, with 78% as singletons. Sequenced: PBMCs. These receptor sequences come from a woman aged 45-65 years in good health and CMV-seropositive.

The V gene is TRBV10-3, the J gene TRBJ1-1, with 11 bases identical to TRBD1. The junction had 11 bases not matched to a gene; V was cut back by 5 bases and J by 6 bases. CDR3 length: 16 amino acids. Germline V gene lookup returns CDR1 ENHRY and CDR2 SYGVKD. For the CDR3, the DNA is TGTGCCATCAGTTCCGGGACAGGGGGAGGAATGGCTGAAGCTTTCTTT. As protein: CAISSGTGGGMAEAFF.

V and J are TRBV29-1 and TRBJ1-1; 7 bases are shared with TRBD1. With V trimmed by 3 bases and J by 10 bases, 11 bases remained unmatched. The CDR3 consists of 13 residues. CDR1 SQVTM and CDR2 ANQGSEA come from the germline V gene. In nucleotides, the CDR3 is TGCAGCGTTGAGGGGACAGACGGAAAGGTAGCTTTCTTT. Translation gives CSVEGTDGKVAFF.

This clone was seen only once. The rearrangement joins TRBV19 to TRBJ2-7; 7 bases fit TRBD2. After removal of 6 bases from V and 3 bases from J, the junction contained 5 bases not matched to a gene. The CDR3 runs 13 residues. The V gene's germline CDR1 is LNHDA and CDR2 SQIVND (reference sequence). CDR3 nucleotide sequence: TGTGCCAGTAGCACGGGGGGAATCTACGAGCAGTACTTC. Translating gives CASSTGGIYEQYF.

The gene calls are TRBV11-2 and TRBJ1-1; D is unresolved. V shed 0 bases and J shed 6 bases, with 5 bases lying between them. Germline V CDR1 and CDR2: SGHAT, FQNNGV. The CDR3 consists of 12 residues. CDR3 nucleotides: TGTGCCAGCAGCTTAGATAGTGCTGAAGCTTTCTTT. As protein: CASSLDSAEAFF.

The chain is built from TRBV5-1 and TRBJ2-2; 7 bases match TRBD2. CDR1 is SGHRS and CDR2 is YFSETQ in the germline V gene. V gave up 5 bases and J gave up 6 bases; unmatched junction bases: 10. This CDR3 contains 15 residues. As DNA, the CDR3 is TGCGCCAGCAGTTACGGGTTCACTAGCGCCGGGGAGCTGTTTTTT. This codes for CASSYGFTSAGELFF.

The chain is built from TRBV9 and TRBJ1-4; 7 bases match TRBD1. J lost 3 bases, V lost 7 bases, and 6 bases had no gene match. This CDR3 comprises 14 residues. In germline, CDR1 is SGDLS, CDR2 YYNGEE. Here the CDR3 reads CASSLGTANEKLFF. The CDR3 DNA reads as TGTGCCAGCTCCCTCGGGACAGCTAATGAAAAACTGTTTTTT. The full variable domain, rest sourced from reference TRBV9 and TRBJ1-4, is DSGVTQTPKHLITATGQRVTLRCSPRSGDLSVYWYQQSLDQGLQFLIQYYNGEERAKGNILERFSAQQFPDLHSELNLSSLELGDSALYFCASSLGTANEKLFFGSGTQLSVL.

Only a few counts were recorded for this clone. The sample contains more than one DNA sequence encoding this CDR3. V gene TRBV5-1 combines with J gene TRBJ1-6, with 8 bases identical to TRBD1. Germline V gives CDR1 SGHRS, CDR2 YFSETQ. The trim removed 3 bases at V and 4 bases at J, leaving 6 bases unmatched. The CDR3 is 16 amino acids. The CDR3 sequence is CASSSGQGEYNSPLHF. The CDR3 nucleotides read TGCGCCAGCAGCTCTGGACAGGGCGAATATAATTCACCCCTCCACTTT.

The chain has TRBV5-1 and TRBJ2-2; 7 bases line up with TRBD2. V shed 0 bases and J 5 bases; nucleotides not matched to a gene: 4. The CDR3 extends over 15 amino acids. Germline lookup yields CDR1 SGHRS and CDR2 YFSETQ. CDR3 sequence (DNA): TGCGCCAGCAGCTTGGATGGAGCGGGGACCGGGGAGCTGTTTTTT. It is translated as CASSLDGAGTGELFF.

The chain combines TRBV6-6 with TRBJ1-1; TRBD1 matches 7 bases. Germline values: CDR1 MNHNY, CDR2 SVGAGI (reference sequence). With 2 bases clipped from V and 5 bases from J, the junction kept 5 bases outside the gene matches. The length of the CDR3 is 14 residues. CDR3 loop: CASSYATGATEAFF. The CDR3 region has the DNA TGTGCCAGCAGTTACGCAACAGGGGCTACTGAAGCTTTCTTT.

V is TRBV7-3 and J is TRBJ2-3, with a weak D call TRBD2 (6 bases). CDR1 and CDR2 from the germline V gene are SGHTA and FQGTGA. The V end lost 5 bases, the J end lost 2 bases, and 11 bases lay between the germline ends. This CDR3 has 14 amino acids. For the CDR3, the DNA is TGTGCCAGCAGCCCGGGACTTAACACAGATACGCAGTATTTT. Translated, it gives CASSPGLNTDTQYF.

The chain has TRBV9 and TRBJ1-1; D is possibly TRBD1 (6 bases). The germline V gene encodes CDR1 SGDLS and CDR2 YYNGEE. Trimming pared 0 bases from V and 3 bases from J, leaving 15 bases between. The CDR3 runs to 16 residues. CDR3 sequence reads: CASSVDGGQGYTEAFF. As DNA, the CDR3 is TGTGCCAGCAGCGTAGACGGGGGGCAGGGGTACACTGAAGCTTTCTTT.

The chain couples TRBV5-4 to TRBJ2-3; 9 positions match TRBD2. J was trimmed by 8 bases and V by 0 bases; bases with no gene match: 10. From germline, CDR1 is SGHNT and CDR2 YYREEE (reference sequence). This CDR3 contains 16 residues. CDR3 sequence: CASSLVSGGTAGTQYF. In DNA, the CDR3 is TGTGCCAGCAGCTTGGTTAGCGGGGGAACTGCGGGTACGCAGTATTTT.

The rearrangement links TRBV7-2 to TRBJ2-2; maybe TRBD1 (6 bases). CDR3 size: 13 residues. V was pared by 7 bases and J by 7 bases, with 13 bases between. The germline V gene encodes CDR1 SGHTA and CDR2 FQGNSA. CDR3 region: CASTYRVGGELFF. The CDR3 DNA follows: TGTGCCAGCACCTACAGGGTGGGCGGGGAGCTGTTTTTT.

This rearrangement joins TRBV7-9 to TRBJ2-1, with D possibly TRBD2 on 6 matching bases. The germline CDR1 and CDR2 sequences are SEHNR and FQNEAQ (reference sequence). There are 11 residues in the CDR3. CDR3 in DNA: TGTTCCATAAGGCGGGGCAATGAGCAGTTCTTC. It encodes CSIRRGNEQFF.

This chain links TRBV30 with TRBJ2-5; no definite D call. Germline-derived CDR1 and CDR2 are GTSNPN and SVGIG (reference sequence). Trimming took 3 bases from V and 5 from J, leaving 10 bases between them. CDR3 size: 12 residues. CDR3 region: CAWSRMRETQYF. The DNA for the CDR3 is TGTGCCTGGAGCCGGATGCGGGAGACCCAGTACTTC.

The CDR3 nucleotides are TGTGCCAGCAGCCAACAGGGCTCTGGAAACACCATATATTTT. The encoded protein is CASSQQGSGNTIYF. The chain employs TRBV2 and TRBJ1-3, with a weak D call TRBD1 (6 bases). V lost 6 bases, J lost 0 bases, and 9 bases lay in between. The germline V gene has CDR1 SNHLY and CDR2 FYNNEI. This CDR3 has 14 residues.

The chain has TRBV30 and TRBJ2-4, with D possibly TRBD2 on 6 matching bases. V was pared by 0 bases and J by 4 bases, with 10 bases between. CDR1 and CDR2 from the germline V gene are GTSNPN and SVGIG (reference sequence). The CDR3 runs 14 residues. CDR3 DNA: TGTGCCTGGAGTGTAGGTGCGGGAAAAAACATTCAGTACTTC. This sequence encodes CAWSVGAGKNIQYF.

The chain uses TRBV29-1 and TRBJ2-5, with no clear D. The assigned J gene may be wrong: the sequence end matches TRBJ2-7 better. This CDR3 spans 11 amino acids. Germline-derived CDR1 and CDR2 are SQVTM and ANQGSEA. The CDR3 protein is CSVEGAYEQYF. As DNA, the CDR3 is TGCAGCGTTGAAGGAGCATACGAGCAGTACTTC.

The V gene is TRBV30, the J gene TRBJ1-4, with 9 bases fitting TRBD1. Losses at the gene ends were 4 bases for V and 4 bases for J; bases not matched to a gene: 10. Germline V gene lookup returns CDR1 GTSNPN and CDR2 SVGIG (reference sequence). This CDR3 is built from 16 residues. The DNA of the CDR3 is TGTGCCTGGAATCAGGACAGGGGATATGGTAATGAAAAACTGTTTTTT. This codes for CAWNQDRGYGNEKLFF. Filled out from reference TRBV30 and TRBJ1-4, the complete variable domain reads SQTIHQWPATLVQPVGSPLSLECTVEGTSNPNLYWYRQAAGRGLQLLFYSVGIGQISSEVPQNLSASRPQDRQFILSSKKLLLSDSGFYLCAWNQDRGYGNEKLFFGSGTQLSVL.

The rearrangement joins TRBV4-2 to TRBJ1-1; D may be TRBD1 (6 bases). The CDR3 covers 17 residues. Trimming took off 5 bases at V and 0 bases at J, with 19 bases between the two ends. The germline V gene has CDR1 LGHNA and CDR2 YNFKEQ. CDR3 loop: CASSDRVQGHLNTEAFF. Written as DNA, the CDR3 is TGTGCCAGCAGCGATCGGGTCCAGGGGCATCTGAACACTGAAGCTTTCTTT.

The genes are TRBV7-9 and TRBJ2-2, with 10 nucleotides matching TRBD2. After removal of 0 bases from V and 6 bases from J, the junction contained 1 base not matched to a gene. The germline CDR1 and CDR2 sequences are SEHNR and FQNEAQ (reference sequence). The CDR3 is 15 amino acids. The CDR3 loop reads CASSLALAGAGELFF. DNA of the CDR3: TGTGCCAGCAGCTTAGCGCTAGCGGGGGCCGGGGAGCTGTTTTTT.

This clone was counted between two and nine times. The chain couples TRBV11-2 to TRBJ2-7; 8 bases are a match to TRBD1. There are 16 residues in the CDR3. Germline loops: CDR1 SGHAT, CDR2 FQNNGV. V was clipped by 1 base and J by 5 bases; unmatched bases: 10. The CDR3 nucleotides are TGTGCCAGCAGCTTAGGGGTAGGGGCAGGGGGCGACGAGCAGTACTTC. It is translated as CASSLGVGAGGDEQYF. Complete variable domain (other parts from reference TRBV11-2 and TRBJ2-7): EAGVAQSPRYKIIEKRQSVAFWCNPISGHATLYWYQQILGQGPKLLIQFQNNGVVDDSQLPKDRFSAERLKGVDSTLKIQPAKLEDSAVYLCASSLGVGAGGDEQYFGPGTRLTVT.

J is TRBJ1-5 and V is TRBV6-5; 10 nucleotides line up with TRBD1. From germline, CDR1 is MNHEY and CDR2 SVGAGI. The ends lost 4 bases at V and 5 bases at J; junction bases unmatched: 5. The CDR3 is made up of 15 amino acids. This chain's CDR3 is CASSLGTGAHQPQHF. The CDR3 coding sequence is TGTGCCAGCAGTTTAGGGACAGGGGCTCATCAGCCCCAGCATTTT.

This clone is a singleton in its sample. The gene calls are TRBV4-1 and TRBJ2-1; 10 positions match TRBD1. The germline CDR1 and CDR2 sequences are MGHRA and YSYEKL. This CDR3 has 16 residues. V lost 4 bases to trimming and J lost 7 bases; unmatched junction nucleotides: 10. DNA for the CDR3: TGCGCCAGCAGCCTAGGGGGGACAGGGGCAAGGAATGAGCAGTTCTTC. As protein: CASSLGGTGARNEQFF.

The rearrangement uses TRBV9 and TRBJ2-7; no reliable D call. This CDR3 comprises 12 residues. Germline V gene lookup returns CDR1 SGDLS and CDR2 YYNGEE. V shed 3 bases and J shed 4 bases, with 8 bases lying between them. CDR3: CASSGAGYEQYF. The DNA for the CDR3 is TGTGCCAGCAGCGGGGCCGGATACGAGCAGTACTTC.

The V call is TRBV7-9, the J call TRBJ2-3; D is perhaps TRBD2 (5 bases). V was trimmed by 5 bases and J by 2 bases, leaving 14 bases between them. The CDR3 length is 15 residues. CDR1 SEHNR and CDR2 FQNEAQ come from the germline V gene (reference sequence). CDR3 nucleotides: TGTGCCAGCAGCCGAGACGTCGGGGTCACAGATACGCAGTATTTT. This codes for CASSRDVGVTDTQYF.

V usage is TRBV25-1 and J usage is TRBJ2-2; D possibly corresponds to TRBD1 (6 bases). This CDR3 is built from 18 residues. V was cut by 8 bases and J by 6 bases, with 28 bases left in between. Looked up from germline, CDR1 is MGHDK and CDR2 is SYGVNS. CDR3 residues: CASRLGARDTATAGELFF. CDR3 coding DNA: TGTGCCAGCCGCCTAGGCGCGAGGGACACGGCTACAGCCGGGGAGCTGTTTTTT.

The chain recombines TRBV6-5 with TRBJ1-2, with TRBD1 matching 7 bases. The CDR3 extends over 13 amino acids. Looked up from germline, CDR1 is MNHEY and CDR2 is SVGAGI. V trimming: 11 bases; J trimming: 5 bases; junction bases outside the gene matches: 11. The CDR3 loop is CAVRSGTEYGYTF. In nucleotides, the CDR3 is TGTGCCGTACGTTCGGGGACAGAATATGGCTACACCTTC.

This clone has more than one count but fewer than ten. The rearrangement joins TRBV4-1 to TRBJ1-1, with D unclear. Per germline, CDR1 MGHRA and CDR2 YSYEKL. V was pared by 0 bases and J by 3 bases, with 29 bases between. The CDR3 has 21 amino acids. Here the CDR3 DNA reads TGCGCCAGCAGCCAAGAAAGGAGTCCTTGGGTAGGGAGGGATAGGTACACTGAAGCTTTCTTT. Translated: CASSQERSPWVGRDRYTEAFF.

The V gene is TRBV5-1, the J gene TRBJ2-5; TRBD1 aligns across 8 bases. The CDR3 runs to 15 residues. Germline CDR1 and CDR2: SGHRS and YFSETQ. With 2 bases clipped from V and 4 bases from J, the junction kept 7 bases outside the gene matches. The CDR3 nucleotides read TGCGCCAGCAGCTTAAGGGTACAGGGGGGAGAGACCCAGTACTTC. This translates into CASSLRVQGGETQYF.